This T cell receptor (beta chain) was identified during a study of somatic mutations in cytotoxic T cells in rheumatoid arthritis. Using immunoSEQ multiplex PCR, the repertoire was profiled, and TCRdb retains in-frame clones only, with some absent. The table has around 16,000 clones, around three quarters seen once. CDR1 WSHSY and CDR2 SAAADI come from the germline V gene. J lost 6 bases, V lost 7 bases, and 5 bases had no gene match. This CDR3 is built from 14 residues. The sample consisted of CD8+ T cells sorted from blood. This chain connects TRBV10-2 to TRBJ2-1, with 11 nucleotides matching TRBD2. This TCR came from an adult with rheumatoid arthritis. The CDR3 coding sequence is TGCGCCAGCATGGGGACTAGCGGAGCCAATGAGCAGTTCTTC. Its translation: CASMGTSGANEQFF.